This T cell receptor beta chain comes out of a study of identical twins. General observations from the study: Analyses of zero insertions could, in part, be confounded by invariant MAIT and iNKT cells.

This clonotype was recorded a few times. Antigen unknown. Between the trimmed V and J ends, which lost 7 bases and 14 bases, there was a span of 18 bases. Per the germline V gene, CDR1 is MNHNS and CDR2 is SASEGT. The CDR3 contains 13 residues. Addition of a universal primer site occurred through template switching, and cDNA carried unique molecular identifiers. TCRdb independently ran MiXCR on the 5' RACE reads; one entry per CDR3 protein. This sample has approximately 1.8 million distinct CDR3 sequences; under 35% occur once, and the top ten carry about 0.27%. This receptor was obtained from a newborn girl in good health. Specimen: cord blood. The chain is built from TRBV6-1 and TRBJ1-6; maybe TRBD1 (6 bases). CDR3 DNA sequence: TGTGCCAGCATCCCGGGGGGGGGACAAGCCCTCCACTTT. Residues: CASIPGGGQALHF.